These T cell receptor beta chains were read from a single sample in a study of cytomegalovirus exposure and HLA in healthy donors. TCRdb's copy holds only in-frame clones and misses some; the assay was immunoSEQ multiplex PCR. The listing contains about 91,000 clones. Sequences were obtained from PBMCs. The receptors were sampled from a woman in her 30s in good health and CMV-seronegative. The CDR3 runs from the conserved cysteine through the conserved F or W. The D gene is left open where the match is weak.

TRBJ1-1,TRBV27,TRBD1,CASSPDAGTGSDTEAFF,TGTGCCAGCAGTCCTGACGCCGGGACAGGGAGTGACACTGAAGCTTTCTTT
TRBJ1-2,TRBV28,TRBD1,CASSMGQGLNYGYTF,TGTGCCAGCAGTATGGGACAGGGCCTTAACTATGGCTACACCTTC
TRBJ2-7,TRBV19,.,CASSAGAVGPRVYEQYF,TGTGCCAGTAGCGCAGGGGCAGTGGGTCCCCGGGTCTACGAGCAGTACTTC
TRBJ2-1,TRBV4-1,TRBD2,CASSPTSGRMNNEQFF,TGCGCCAGCAGCCCGACTAGCGGGAGGATGAACAATGAGCAGTTCTTC
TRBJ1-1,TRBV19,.,CASHTFQTTEAFF,TGTGCCAGTCACACATTCCAAACGACTGAAGCTTTCTTT
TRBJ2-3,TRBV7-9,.,CASSATVRTQYF,TGTGCCAGCAGCGCGACAGTTAGGACGCAGTATTTT
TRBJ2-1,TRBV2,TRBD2,CAGGASGRGEQFF,TGTGCCGGAGGGGCTAGCGGGAGAGGTGAGCAGTTCTTC
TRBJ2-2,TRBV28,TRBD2,CASRGLAGGSGELFF,TGTGCCAGCAGGGGACTAGCGGGGGGGAGCGGGGAGCTGTTTTTT
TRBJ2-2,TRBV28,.,CASGQRNTGELFF,TGTGCCAGCGGACAGAGGAACACCGGGGAGCTGTTTTTT
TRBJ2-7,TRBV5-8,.,CASSLAPYGVSREQYF,TGTGCCAGCAGCTTGGCCCCGTACGGGGTCTCAAGGGAGCAGTACTTC
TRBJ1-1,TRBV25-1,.,CASRNRVYAFF,TGTGCCAGCAGAAACAGGGTATATGCTTTCTTT
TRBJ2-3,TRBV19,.,CASCRRDNTDTQYF,TGTGCCAGTTGTCGGAGGGATAACACAGATACGCAGTATTTT
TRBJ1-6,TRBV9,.,CASSSDGGSPLHF,TGTGCCAGCAGCTCAGACGGGGGATCACCCCTCCACTTT
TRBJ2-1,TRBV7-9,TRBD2,CASSSGTSGFPRNEQFF,TGTGCCAGCAGCTCCGGGACTAGCGGGTTCCCTAGGAATGAGCAGTTCTTC
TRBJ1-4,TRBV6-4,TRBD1,CASRRDSFNEKLFF,TGTGCCAGCAGACGGGACAGCTTTAATGAAAAACTGTTTTTT
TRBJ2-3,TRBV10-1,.,CASSEMKAPRQTSTDTQYF,TGCGCCAGCAGTGAAATGAAGGCCCCCCGGCAGACTAGCACAGATACGCAGTATTTT
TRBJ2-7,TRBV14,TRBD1,CASSQGAGGYPYEQYF,TGTGCCAGCAGCCAAGGCGCAGGGGGATACCCCTACGAGCAGTACTTC
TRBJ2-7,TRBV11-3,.,CASSLDGTYLGEQYF,TGTGCCAGCAGCTTAGATGGGACTTACCTTGGAGAGCAGTACTTC
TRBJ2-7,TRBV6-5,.,CASTSGRTYEQYF,TGTGCCAGCACCTCAGGGCGAACCTACGAGCAGTACTTC
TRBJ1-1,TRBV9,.,CASSAQIQGHGEAFF,TGTGCCAGCAGCGCCCAAATACAGGGCCATGGTGAAGCTTTCTTT
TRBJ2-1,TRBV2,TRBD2,CASIRTSGGALREQFF,TGTGCCAGCATTCGGACTAGCGGGGGGGCTCTGAGGGAGCAGTTCTTC
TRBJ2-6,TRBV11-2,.,CASSSLRAGANVLTF,TGTGCCAGCAGCTCCTTGAGGGCAGGGGCCAACGTCCTGACTTTC
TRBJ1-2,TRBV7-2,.,CASSPPGRVVNYGYTF,TGTGCCAGCAGCCCCCCGGGCAGGGTGGTAAACTATGGCTACACCTTC
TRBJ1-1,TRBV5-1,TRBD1,CASSPATGGELTTEAFF,TGCGCCAGCAGCCCGGCCACAGGGGGCGAATTGACCACTGAAGCTTTCTTT
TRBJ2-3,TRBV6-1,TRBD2,CASSEERTSGSVGADTQYF,TGTGCCAGCAGTGAAGAACGTACTAGCGGGAGCGTGGGAGCAGATACGCAGTATTTT
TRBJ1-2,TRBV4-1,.,CASSQGERHGYTF,TGCGCCAGCAGCCAAGGAGAGAGACACGGCTACACCTTC
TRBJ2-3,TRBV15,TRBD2,CATSSGGGATDTQYF,TGTGCCACCAGCAGCGGCGGGGGGGCAACAGATACGCAGTATTTT
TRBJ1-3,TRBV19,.,CASAGSPNTIYF,TGTGCCAGTGCCGGGAGCCCAAACACCATATATTTT
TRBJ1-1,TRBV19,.,CASEGNTEAFF,TGTGCCAGCGAGGGGAACACTGAAGCTTTCTTT
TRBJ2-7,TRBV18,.,CASSPGDITYEQYF,TGTGCCAGCTCACCGGGGGACATCACCTACGAGCAGTACTTC
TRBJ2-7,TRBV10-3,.,CAISDGRDEQYF,TGTGCCATCAGTGATGGCCGGGACGAGCAGTACTTC
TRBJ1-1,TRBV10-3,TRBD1,CASGTGGDTEAFF,TGTGCCAGTGGGACAGGGGGTGATACAGAAGCTTTCTTT
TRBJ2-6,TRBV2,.,CASSALFSGANVLTF,TGTGCCAGCAGTGCCCTTTTCTCTGGGGCCAACGTCCTGACTTTC
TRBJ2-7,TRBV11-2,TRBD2,CASSLTTSGRSYEQYF,TGTGCCAGCAGCTTAACGACTAGCGGGCGATCCTACGAGCAGTACTTC
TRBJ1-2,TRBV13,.,CASSLVDTGGYTF,TGTGCCAGCAGCTTAGTGGACACCGGTGGCTACACCTTC
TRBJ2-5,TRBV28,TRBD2,CASSLPSGRDETQYF,TGTGCCAGCAGTTTGCCTAGCGGGAGGGATGAGACCCAGTACTTC
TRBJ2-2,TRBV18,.,CASSQEQGSGELFF,TGTGCCAGCTCACAAGAACAGGGATCCGGGGAGCTGTTTTTT
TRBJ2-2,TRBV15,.,CATSRVSTGELFF,TGTGCCACCAGCAGAGTCAGCACCGGGGAGCTGTTTTTT
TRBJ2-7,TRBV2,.,CASSEGGAYEQYF,TGTGCCAGCAGTGAGGGCGGGGCCTACGAGCAGTACTTC
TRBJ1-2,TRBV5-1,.,CASSPETASYGYTF,TGCGCCAGCAGCCCCGAAACAGCCAGCTATGGCTACACCTTC
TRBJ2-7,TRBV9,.,CASSVAGQRGYEQYF,TGTGCCAGCAGCGTAGCTGGTCAAAGAGGCTACGAGCAGTACTTC
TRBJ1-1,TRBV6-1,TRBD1,CASSGGQGRYEAFF,TGTGCCAGCAGTGGGGGACAGGGGCGCTATGAAGCTTTCTTT
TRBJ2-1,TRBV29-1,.,CSVVPGGDEQFF,TGCAGCGTTGTCCCGGGGGGCGATGAGCAGTTCTTC
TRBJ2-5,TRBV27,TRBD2,CASRRGLAGAGETQYF,TGTGCCAGCAGACGAGGACTAGCGGGAGCGGGGGAGACCCAGTACTTC
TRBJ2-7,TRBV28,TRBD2,CASSPPRGRVHEQYF,TGTGCCAGCAGTCCACCCCGGGGGAGGGTCCACGAGCAGTACTTC
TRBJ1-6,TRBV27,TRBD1,CASSPTTGVGSPLHF,TGTGCCAGCAGCCCTACCACAGGGGTTGGTTCACCCCTCCACTTT
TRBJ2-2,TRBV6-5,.,CASSVTGQIGELFF,TGTGCCAGCAGTGTTACAGGGCAAATCGGGGAGCTGTTTTTT
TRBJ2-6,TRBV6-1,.,CASSEARASGANVLTF,TGTGCCAGCAGTGAAGCGCGAGCCTCTGGGGCCAACGTCCTGACTTTC